This record looks at one T cell receptor (beta chain) sequence and its context. Its antigen is unidentified. Peripheral blood was collected from the related graft donor on the marrow donation day. The CDR3 length is 14 residues. The germline V and J ends were trimmed by 4 bases and 6 bases, with 16 bases remaining between them. Germline CDR1 reads SGHVS; CDR2 reads FQNEAQ. Some clones are missing from TCRdb's copy, which holds only in-frame ones; the method was immunoSEQ multiplex PCR. Recorded here are 30,000 to 35,000 clones, none singletons. This record comes from a study of T cells after posttransplantation cyclophosphamide. Findings and limits, study-wide: Recipient CMV seropositivity and CMV reactivation strongly tracked TRB clonality. Later post-transplant blood repertoires were often dominated by donor CD8+ memory clones. TRB overlap between skin or GI tissue T cells and blood was limited.

This TCR was sampled from a woman younger than 45 in good health and a related stem cell transplant donor. V is TRBV7-8 and J is TRBJ2-7, with D perhaps TRBD1 or TRBD2 (6 bases each). Sequenced sample: PBMCs. The DNA of the CDR3 is TGTGCCAGCAGCTACATCAAACAGGGAGGCGAGCAGTACTTC. This translates into CASSYIKQGGEQYF.